The 12 T cell receptor beta chains below all came from one sample that was sequenced in a study of T-cell reconstitution after alpha-beta-depleted transplantation in children. The library targeted TCRbeta and was prepared with unique molecular identifiers. MiXCR was run by TCRdb on the PCR reads, yielding one entry per CDR3 protein. The table includes 450,000 to 600,000 distinct CDR3 sequences, 8% to 11% detected once. The material was PBMCs, obtained before TCRalphabeta/CD19-depleted stem cell transplant. The receptors come from a child under 10 years old with inherited bone marrow failure, due to receive a stem cell transplant.

The chain carries TRBV25-1 and TRBJ2-3, with 10 bases lining up with TRBD1. The CDR3 covers 18 residues. Unmatched junction bases numbered 12, after V lost 2 bases and J lost 4 bases. Germline loops: CDR1 MGHDK, CDR2 SYGVNS. The CDR3 nucleotides read TGTGCCAGCAGTGAAGGGACAGGGGCGATAGTAGGGGCAGATACGCAGTATTTT. This sequence encodes CASSEGTGAIVGADTQYF. Based on the CDR3 plus reference TRBV25-1 and TRBJ2-3, the full variable domain is EADIYQTPRYLVIGTGKKITLECSQTMGHDKMYWYQQDPGMELHLIHYSYGVNSTEKGDLSSESTVSRIRTEHFPLTLESARPSHTSQYLCASSEGTGAIVGADTQYFGPGTRLTVL.

This clonotype came up a few times. The chain is built from TRBV5-1 and TRBJ2-1; possibly TRBD2 for D (6 bases). The CDR3 is 16 amino acids. V shed 4 bases and J shed 2 bases, with 16 bases lying between them. Per germline, CDR1 SGHRS and CDR2 YFSETQ. The CDR3 coding sequence is TGCGCCAGCAGCGAAGGCGCGGGGCCGACCTACAATGAGCAGTTCTTC. Amino acid sequence: CASSEGAGPTYNEQFF.

This clonotype occurred many times. This chain connects TRBV7-9 to TRBJ1-1; 7 bases fit TRBD1. Germline CDR1 SEHNR, CDR2 FQNEAQ (reference sequence). Trimming at V came to 1 base and at J to 11 bases, leaving 13 bases not matched to a gene. The CDR3 sequence is 15 residues long. The CDR3 bases are TGTGCCAGCAGCTTAGGTCGGGGACAGAGGAGATTTGCTTTCTTT. Its protein is CASSLGRGQRRFAFF.

Comment on this clonotype: This could be a read error, since a much larger clone is one nucleotide away. The V and J genes are TRBV7-9 and TRBJ2-1; D gene unclear. Germline V gene sequence: CDR1 SEHNR, CDR2 FQNEAQ (reference sequence). V was cut by 3 bases and J by 6 bases, with 12 bases left in between. This CDR3 has 14 residues. For the CDR3, the DNA is TGTGCCAGCAGCTTTGCTGCTAGTATCAATGAGCAGTTCTTC. Translation gives CASSFAASINEQFF.

This clonotype was detected ten times or more. The chain links TRBV27 to TRBJ2-7; D assignment may be TRBD1 or TRBD2 (5 bases each). Trimming left V 2 bases short and J 7 bases short, with 21 bases between. The CDR3 length is 16 residues. Germline assignment: CDR1 MNHEY and CDR2 SMNVEV (reference sequence). In DNA form, the CDR3 reads TGTGCCAGCAGTTTAAGGCTGAGACTGGGAGCAGGGGAGCAGTACTTC. Translation gives CASSLRLRLGAGEQYF.

This clonotype was counted only a few times. At one end, the junction sequence differs from germline, possibly due to a read error. The chain recombines TRBV7-9 with TRBJ2-1; D might be TRBD2 (6 bases). This CDR3 has 14 residues. Per germline, CDR1 SEHNR and CDR2 FQNEAQ (reference sequence). The CDR3 reads CASSLAPFSGLIPF. DNA of the CDR3: TGTGCCAGCAGCTTAGCCCCTTTTTCCGGACTAATCCCATTC.

In its sample, this clonotype was seen many times. This rearrangement joins TRBV12-3 or TRBV12-4 to TRBJ2-6; D is ambiguous. There are 15 residues in the CDR3. V was shortened by 3 bases and J by 4 bases, with 10 bases between the two germline ends. CDR3 bases: TGTGCCAGCAGTTTCGGGCCTAAGGGGGCCAACGTCCTGACTTTC. Protein product: CASSFGPKGANVLTF.

The sample holds many counts of this clonotype. The chain couples TRBV20-1 to TRBJ2-3; D perhaps matches TRBD2 (6 bases). Trimming left V 0 bases short and J 4 bases short, with 14 bases between. Germline CDR1 and CDR2: DFQATT and SNEGSKA (reference sequence). The CDR3 has 15 amino acids. The CDR3 loop reads CSARDRSREADTQYF. The CDR3 nucleotides read TGCAGTGCTAGAGATAGGTCCAGGGAGGCAGATACGCAGTATTTT.

This clonotype was recorded at least ten times. The chain uses TRBV7-8 and TRBJ2-7, with D perhaps TRBD1 (6 bases). Trimming took 2 bases from V and 0 from J, leaving 11 bases between them. The CDR3 covers 15 residues. The V gene's germline CDR1 is SGHVS and CDR2 FQNEAQ. CDR3 loop: CASSLIQGFSYEQYF. In DNA form, the CDR3 reads TGTGCCAGCAGCTTAATACAGGGATTCTCCTACGAGCAGTACTTC.

This clonotype was found many times. The CDR3 DNA reads as TGCAGCGTTGAAGATCATGGGGCTGGCTACGAGCAGTACTTC. Translation gives CSVEDHGAGYEQYF. V usage is TRBV29-1 and J usage is TRBJ2-7; perhaps TRBD1 as D (5 bases). Germline lookup yields CDR1 SQVTM and CDR2 ANQGSEA. The length of the CDR3 is 14 residues. V lost 0 bases to trimming and J lost 3 bases, with 12 bases between them.

This clonotype was detected many times. The CDR3 sequence: CSAVGSGAISTDTQYF. The CDR3 DNA follows: TGCAGTGCTGTGGGGTCAGGGGCTATCAGCACAGATACGCAGTATTTT. The chain carries TRBV20-1 and TRBJ2-3, with a weak D call TRBD1 (6 bases). Germline CDR1 reads DFQATT; CDR2 reads SNEGSKA (reference sequence). Trimming took 5 bases from V and 0 from J, leaving 18 bases between them. CDR3 size: 16 residues.

This clonotype was found many times. The rearrangement links TRBV12-3 or TRBV12-4 to TRBJ2-4, with TRBD1 as a possible D gene (5 bases). The V end lost 8 bases, the J end lost 2 bases, and 13 bases lay between the germline ends. The CDR3 is 14 residues long. Here the CDR3 DNA reads TGTGCCAGCCTCCAATGGGGCACCAAAAACATTCAGTACTTC. As protein: CASLQWGTKNIQYF.